One and the same sample provided the 21 T cell receptor beta chains below, sequenced in a study of Ad26.COV2.S vaccination and SARS-CoV-2 variants. The repertoire was sequenced with immunoSEQ multiplex PCR; TCRdb's copy has only in-frame clones and lacks some. The sample consists of some 460,000 clones, nearly 90% of them appearing once. Specified treatment: around 19 received Ad26.COV2.S at low or high dose, single or two shots; roughly five received placebo; per-sample allocation not given. The samples date from day 63 after the first vaccine or placebo injection. Sequencing was performed on peripheral blood, taken in a trial of Ad26.COV2.S vaccine versus placebo. The receptors come from a person between 18 and 59 years old who received the Ad26.COV2.S COVID-19 vaccine or a placebo.

The rearrangement joins TRBV4-1 to TRBJ1-3, with D maybe TRBD1 (5 bases). Trimming shortened V by 4 bases and J by 3 bases, and 25 bases separated the two germline ends. This CDR3 has 19 residues. CDR1 is MGHRA, CDR2 YSYEKL, per germline. The CDR3 sequence is CASSLVPGLGPEVGNTIYF. In DNA, the CDR3 is TGCGCCAGCAGCCTTGTCCCGGGACTGGGACCAGAGGTTGGAAACACCATATATTTT.

The chain carries TRBV28 and TRBJ2-1, with 8 nucleotides matching TRBD2. The V gene's germline CDR1 is MDHEN and CDR2 SYDVKM. With V trimmed by 9 bases and J by 2 bases, 6 bases remained unmatched. This CDR3 has 14 amino acids. The CDR3, as DNA: TGTGCCAGAAACAGCGGGAGTCCCTACAATGAGCAGTTCTTC. Translated, it gives CARNSGSPYNEQFF.

V is TRBV28 and J is TRBJ1-2; D uncertain. CDR3 length equals 14 residues. V shed 6 bases and J shed 4 bases, with 15 bases lying between them. CDR1 and CDR2 from the germline V gene are MDHEN and SYDVKM. The CDR3 bases are TGTGCCAGCAGCTCCGTTGGGGTGAGCTATGGCTACACCTTC. Its translation: CASSSVGVSYGYTF.

As to this clone: At one end, the junction sequence differs from germline, possibly due to a read error. The V and J genes are TRBV6-5 and TRBJ1-6; tentatively, D is TRBD1 (5 bases). This CDR3 contains 12 residues. Germline V gives CDR1 MNHEY, CDR2 SVGAGI. The CDR3 protein is CASSYGDSLLHF. The DNA for the CDR3 is TGTGCCAGCAGTTACGGGGACTCACTCCTCCACTTT.

The rearrangement uses TRBV2 and TRBJ1-3; D gene uncertain. The germline CDR1 and CDR2 sequences are SNHLY and FYNNEI. CDR3 size: 14 residues. The V and J ends lost 5 bases and 0 bases respectively, with 8 bases between them. The CDR3 spells CASSIQSSGNTIYF. CDR3 nucleotides: TGTGCCAGCAGTATACAGAGCTCTGGAAACACCATATATTTT. The variable domain in full, completed from reference TRBV2 and TRBJ1-3, reads EPEVTQTPSHQVTQMGQEVILRCVPISNHLYFYWYRQILGQKVEFLVSFYNNEISEKSEIFDDQFSVERPDGSNFTLKIRSTKLEDSAMYFCASSIQSSGNTIYFGEGSWLTVV.

The V and J genes are TRBV18 and TRBJ2-3; 11 bases are shared with TRBD2. Germline assignment: CDR1 KGHSH and CDR2 LQKENI. V dropped 3 bases and J dropped 5; count of bases not matched to a gene: 4. The CDR3 is made up of 15 amino acids. The CDR3 coding sequence is TGTGCCAGCTCACCCGCGACTAGCGGGATAGATACGCAGTATTTT. Its protein is CASSPATSGIDTQYF. The full variable domain, with the rest looked up from reference TRBV18 and TRBJ2-3, is NAGVMQNPRHLVRRRGQEARLRCSPMKGHSHVYWYRQLPEEGLKFMVYLQKENIIDESGMPKERFSAEFPKEGPSILRIQQVVRGDSAAYFCASSPATSGIDTQYFGPGTRLTVL.

This chain connects TRBV7-9 to TRBJ1-1; D is unresolved. CDR1 and CDR2 from the germline V gene are SEHNR and FQNEAQ (reference sequence). Trimming stripped 5 bases from V and 0 bases from J, with 7 bases between. The CDR3 is 13 residues long. The CDR3 DNA sequence: TGTGCCAGCAGCCCCTGGCTGAACACTGAAGCTTTCTTT. Protein product: CASSPWLNTEAFF. Full variable domain (remainder filled in from reference TRBV7-9 and TRBJ1-1): DTGVSQNPRHKITKRGQNVTFRCDPISEHNRLYWYRQTLGQGPEFLTYFQNEAQLEKSRLLSDRFSAERPKGSFSTLEIQRTEQGDSAMYLCASSPWLNTEAFFGQGTRLTVV.

The chain carries TRBV6-1 and TRBJ1-5; 7 nucleotides line up with TRBD1. Germline V CDR1 and CDR2: MNHNS, SASEGT. The V and J ends lost 2 bases and 4 bases, in that order; junction bases with no gene match: 5. This CDR3 contains 15 residues. As DNA, the CDR3 is TGTGCCAGCAGTGAACAAGGGGGCGGGAATCAGCCCCAGCATTTT. This sequence encodes CASSEQGGGNQPQHF.

The chain carries TRBV3-1 (or the pseudogene TRBV3-2) and TRBJ2-3, with D perhaps given as TRBD1 or TRBD2 (7 bases each). This CDR3 has 18 residues. The germline V gene encodes CDR1 LGHDT and CDR2 YNNKEL (reference sequence). Trimming shortened V by 1 base and J by 4 bases, and 21 bases separated the two germline ends. The CDR3 DNA reads as TGTGCCAGCAGCCAAGTACCCCGCGCAGGGGGGGCCGCAGATACGCAGTATTTT. It encodes CASSQVPRAGGAADTQYF.

The chain combines TRBV27 with TRBJ2-5; TRBD2 agrees at 14 bases. CDR3 length: 20 amino acids. CDR1 is MNHEY and CDR2 is SMNVEV in the germline V gene (reference sequence). V lost 2 bases, J lost 5 bases, and 16 bases stayed unmatched. The CDR3 here is CASSLTPPRLAGGPRETQYF. The CDR3 DNA sequence: TGTGCCAGCAGTTTAACCCCACCCAGACTAGCGGGAGGGCCCCGGGAGACCCAGTACTTC.

The chain carries TRBV18 and TRBJ2-3; 8 positions agree with TRBD1. The CDR3 is made up of 15 amino acids. In germline, CDR1 is KGHSH, CDR2 LQKENI. The J segment lost 3 bases and the V segment lost 2 bases, leaving 4 bases of the junction unmatched. The CDR3 nucleotides read TGTGCCAGCTCACCAGCGACAGGGGTGACAGATACGCAGTATTTT. It translates to CASSPATGVTDTQYF.

The V call is TRBV28, the J call TRBJ1-5, with TRBD1 identical over 7 bases. With V trimmed by 7 bases and J by 0 bases, 12 bases remained unmatched. The CDR3 loop spans 17 amino acids. Germline V CDR1 and CDR2: MDHEN, SYDVKM. In DNA form, the CDR3 reads TGTGCCAGCACCCTGCGGACAGGACATTATAGCAATCAGCCCCAGCATTTT. Translating gives CASTLRTGHYSNQPQHF.

There are a few counts of this clone. V is TRBV7-9 and J is TRBJ1-1; 7 bases match TRBD1. Germline V gives CDR1 SEHNR, CDR2 FQNEAQ (reference sequence). The CDR3 has 13 amino acids. Unmatched junction bases numbered 5, after V lost 7 bases and J lost 3 bases. The CDR3 bases are TGTGCCAGCACTAGACAGGGCTACACTGAAGCTTTCTTT. Translated, it gives CASTRQGYTEAFF.

The chain combines TRBV9 with TRBJ2-7; possibly TRBD1 or TRBD2 for D (5 bases each). Germline CDR1 reads SGDLS; CDR2 reads YYNGEE. CDR3 length: 14 amino acids. Trimming took off 4 bases at V and 6 bases at J, with 17 bases between the two ends. The CDR3 sequence is CASSSTGTSLEQYF. For the CDR3, the DNA is TGTGCCAGCAGCTCGACCGGGACGTCCCTCGAGCAGTACTTC.

The chain combines TRBV4-3 with TRBJ1-2; D perhaps matches TRBD1 (5 bases). The CDR3 runs to 16 residues. Trimming left V 0 bases short and J 3 bases short, with 14 bases between. Germline V CDR1 and CDR2: LGHNA, YSLEER. CDR3 residues: CASSQDPGGRDYGYTF. The CDR3 DNA is TGCGCCAGCAGCCAAGATCCCGGGGGGAGGGACTATGGCTACACCTTC.

This clone showed up just once. The V gene is TRBV9, the J gene TRBJ2-2, with TRBD1 matching 7 bases. The CDR3 spans 14 residues. V gave up 7 bases and J gave up 0 bases; unmatched junction bases: 3. Germline values: CDR1 SGDLS, CDR2 YYNGEE. The chain's CDR3 is CASSGQTNTGELFF. As DNA, the CDR3 is TGTGCCAGCTCGGGACAGACGAACACCGGGGAGCTGTTTTTT.

This clone was seen only once. This CDR3 reads CASSRTLYTEAFF. The CDR3 coding sequence is TGTGCCAGCAGCCGAACCTTATACACTGAAGCTTTCTTT. V gene TRBV3-1 (or the pseudogene TRBV3-2) combines with J gene TRBJ1-1; D is unresolved. Germline CDR1 LGHDT, CDR2 YNNKEL (reference sequence). CDR3 length: 13 amino acids. V was clipped by 4 bases and J by 3 bases, with 9 bases between them.

The gene calls are TRBV7-3 and TRBJ2-6; D unclear. Germline CDR1 SGHTA, CDR2 FQGTGA. The V and J ends lost 5 bases and 3 bases respectively, with 8 bases between them. The CDR3 is 14 amino acids. CDR3 protein: CASSERNGANVLTF. The CDR3 DNA follows: TGTGCCAGCAGCGAAAGGAATGGGGCCAACGTCCTGACTTTC.

V usage is TRBV7-2 and J usage is TRBJ2-1; maybe TRBD2 (7 bases). This CDR3 has 18 amino acids. The germline V and J ends were trimmed by 4 bases and 1 base, with 20 bases remaining between them. The germline gives CDR1 SGHTA, CDR2 FQGNSA. The CDR3 sequence: CASSSYVGGPLSYNEQFF. As DNA, the CDR3 is TGTGCCAGCAGCTCCTATGTCGGGGGGCCGCTTTCCTACAATGAGCAGTTCTTC.

The chain has TRBV20-1 and TRBJ2-7; TRBD2 matches at 8 bases. In germline, CDR1 is DFQATT, CDR2 SNEGSKA (reference sequence). CDR3 length equals 14 residues. Germline trimming cut 3 bases from V and 7 bases from J; bases unmatched to any gene: 11. The CDR3 DNA sequence: TGCAGTGCTAGTCGGCGGGGGGCCTTGGGGGAGCAGTACTTC. Residues: CSASRRGALGEQYF.

This sequence joins TRBV30 and TRBJ2-5; the D gene is possibly TRBD1 (6 bases). CDR1 GTSNPN and CDR2 SVGIG come from the germline V gene (reference sequence). The length of the CDR3 is 12 residues. Between the trimmed V and J ends, which lost 3 bases and 6 bases, there was a span of 11 bases. The CDR3, as DNA: TGTGCCTGGAGCACAGGGATGAAGACCCAGTACTTC. The encoded protein is CAWSTGMKTQYF.